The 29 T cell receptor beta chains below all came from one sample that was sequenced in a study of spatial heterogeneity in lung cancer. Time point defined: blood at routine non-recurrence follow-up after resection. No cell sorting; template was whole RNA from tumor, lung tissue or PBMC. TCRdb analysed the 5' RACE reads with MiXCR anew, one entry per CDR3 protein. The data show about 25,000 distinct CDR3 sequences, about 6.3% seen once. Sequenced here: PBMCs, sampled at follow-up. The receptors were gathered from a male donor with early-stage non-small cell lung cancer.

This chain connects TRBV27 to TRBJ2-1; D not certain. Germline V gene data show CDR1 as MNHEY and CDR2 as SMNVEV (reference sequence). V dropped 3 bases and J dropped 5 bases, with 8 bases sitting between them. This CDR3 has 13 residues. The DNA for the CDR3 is TGTGCCAGCAGTTTTAGAGTCAACAATGAGCAGTTCTTC. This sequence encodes CASSFRVNNEQFF.

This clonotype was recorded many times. The CDR3 reads CASSSGGVGSVSEKLFF. The CDR3 bases are TGTGCCAGCAGTTCAGGAGGGGTAGGTTCCGTATCTGAAAAACTGTTTTTT. The chain couples TRBV27 to TRBJ1-4, with D possibly matching TRBD1 (5 bases). The V end was cut by 4 bases, the J end by 7 bases, with 22 bases between. Germline lookup yields CDR1 MNHEY and CDR2 SMNVEV (reference sequence). The CDR3 is made up of 17 amino acids.

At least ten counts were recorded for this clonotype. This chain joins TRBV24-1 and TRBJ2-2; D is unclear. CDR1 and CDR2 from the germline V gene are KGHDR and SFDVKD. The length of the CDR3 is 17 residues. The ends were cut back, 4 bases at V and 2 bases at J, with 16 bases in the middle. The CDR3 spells CATSDPDRNPNTGELFF. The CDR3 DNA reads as TGTGCCACCAGTGACCCTGACCGAAACCCTAACACCGGGGAGCTGTTTTTT.

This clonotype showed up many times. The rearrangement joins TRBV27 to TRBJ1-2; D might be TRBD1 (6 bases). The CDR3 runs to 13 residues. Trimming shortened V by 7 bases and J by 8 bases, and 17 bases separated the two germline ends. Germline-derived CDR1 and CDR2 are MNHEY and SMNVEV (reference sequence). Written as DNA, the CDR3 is TGTGCCAGCAAAAAACAGGGCTGGGAAGGCTACACCTTC. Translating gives CASKKQGWEGYTF.

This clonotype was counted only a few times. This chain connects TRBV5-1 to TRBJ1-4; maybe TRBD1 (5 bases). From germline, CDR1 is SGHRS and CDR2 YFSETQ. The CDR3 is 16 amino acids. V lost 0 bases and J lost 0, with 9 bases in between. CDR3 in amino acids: CASSLAGGATNEKLFF. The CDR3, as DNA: TGCGCCAGCAGCTTGGCTGGGGGAGCAACTAATGAAAAACTGTTTTTT. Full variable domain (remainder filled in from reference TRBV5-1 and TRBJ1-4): KAGVTQTPRYLIKTRGQQVTLSCSPISGHRSVSWYQQTPGQGLQFLFEYFSETQRNKGNFPGRFSGRQFSNSRSEMNVSTLELGDSALYLCASSLAGGATNEKLFFGSGTQLSVL.

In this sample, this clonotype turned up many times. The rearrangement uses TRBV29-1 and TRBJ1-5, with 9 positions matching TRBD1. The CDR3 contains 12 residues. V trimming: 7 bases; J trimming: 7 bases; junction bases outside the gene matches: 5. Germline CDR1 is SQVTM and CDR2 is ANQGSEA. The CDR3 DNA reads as TGCAGCGGGGGACAGGGAAAACAGCCCCAGCATTTT. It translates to CSGGQGKQPQHF. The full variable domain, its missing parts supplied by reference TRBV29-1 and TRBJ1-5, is SAVISQKPSRDICQRGTSLTIQCQVDSQVTMMFWYRQQPGQSLTLIATANQGSEATYESGFVIDKFPISRPNLTFSTLTVSNMSPEDSSIYLCSGGQGKQPQHFGDGTRLSIL.

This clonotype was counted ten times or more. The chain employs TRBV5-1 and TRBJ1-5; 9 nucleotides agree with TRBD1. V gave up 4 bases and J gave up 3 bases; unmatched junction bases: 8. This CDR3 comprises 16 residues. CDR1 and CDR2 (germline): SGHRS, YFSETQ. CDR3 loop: CASSRLGDRVNQPQHF. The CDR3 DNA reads TGCGCCAGCAGCAGGCTGGGGGACAGGGTCAATCAGCCCCAGCATTTT.

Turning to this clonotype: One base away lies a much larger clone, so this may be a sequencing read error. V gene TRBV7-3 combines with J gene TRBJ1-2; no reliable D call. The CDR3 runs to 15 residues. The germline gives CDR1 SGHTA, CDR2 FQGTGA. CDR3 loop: CVSSRNPPGIDGYTF. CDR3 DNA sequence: TGTGTCAGCAGCCGCAACCCCCCCGGTATAGACGGCTACACCTTC.

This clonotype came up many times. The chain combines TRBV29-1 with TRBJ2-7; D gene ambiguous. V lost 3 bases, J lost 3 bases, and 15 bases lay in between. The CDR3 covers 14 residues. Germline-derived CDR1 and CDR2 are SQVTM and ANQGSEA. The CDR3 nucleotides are TGCAGCGTTGAGCTGGATTCAGAATTCTACGAGCAGTACTTC. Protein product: CSVELDSEFYEQYF.

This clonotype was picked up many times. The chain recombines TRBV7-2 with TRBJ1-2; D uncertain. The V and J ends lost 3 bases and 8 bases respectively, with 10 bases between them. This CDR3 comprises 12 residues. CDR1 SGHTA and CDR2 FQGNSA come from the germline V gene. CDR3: CASSFNRLGYTF. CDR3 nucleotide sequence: TGTGCCAGCAGCTTTAATAGGCTGGGCTACACCTTC. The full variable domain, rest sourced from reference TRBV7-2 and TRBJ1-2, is GAGVSQSPSNKVTEKGKDVELRCDPISGHTALYWYRQSLGQGLEFLIYFQGNSAPDKSGLPSDRFSAERTGGSVSTLTIQRTQQEDSAVYLCASSFNRLGYTFGSGTRLTVV.

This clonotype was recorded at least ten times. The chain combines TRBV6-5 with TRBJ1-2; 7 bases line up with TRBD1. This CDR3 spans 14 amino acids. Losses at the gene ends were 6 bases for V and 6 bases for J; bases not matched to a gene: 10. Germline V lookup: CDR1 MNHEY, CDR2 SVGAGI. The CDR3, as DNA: TGTGCCAGCAGACCCTCGGGACAGAGAGATGGCTACACCTTC. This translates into CASRPSGQRDGYTF.

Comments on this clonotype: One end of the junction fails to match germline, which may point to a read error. Here the CDR3 reads CATSDRGYGTDAQYF. DNA of the CDR3: TGTGCCACCAGTGACAGGGGGTACGGCACAGATGCGCAGTATTTT. The chain is built from TRBV24-1 and TRBJ2-3, with 7 bases fitting TRBD1. Germline CDR1 reads KGHDR; CDR2 reads SFDVKD. CDR3 length: 15 amino acids.

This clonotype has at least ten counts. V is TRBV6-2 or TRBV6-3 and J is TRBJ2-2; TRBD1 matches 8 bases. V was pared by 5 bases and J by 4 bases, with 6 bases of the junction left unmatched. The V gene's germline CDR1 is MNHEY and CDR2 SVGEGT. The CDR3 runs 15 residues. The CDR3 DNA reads TGTGCCAGCAGTGACCCAGGGGGCGGCACCGGGGAGCTGTTTTTT. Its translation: CASSDPGGGTGELFF.

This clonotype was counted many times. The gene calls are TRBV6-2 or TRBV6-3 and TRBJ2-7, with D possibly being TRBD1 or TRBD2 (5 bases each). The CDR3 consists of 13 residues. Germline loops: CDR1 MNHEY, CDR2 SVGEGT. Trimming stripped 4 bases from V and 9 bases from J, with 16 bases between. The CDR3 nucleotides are TGTGCCAGCAGTTCTTCCGGGGCTCGGGGGCAGTACGTC. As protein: CASSSSGARGQYV.

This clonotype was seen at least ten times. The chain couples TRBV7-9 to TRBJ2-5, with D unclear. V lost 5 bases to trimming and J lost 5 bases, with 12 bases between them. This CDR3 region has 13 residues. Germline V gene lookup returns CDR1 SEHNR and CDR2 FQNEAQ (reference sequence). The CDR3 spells CASSVGPRETQYF. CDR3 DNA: TGTGCCAGCAGCGTAGGCCCGCGGGAGACCCAGTACTTC.

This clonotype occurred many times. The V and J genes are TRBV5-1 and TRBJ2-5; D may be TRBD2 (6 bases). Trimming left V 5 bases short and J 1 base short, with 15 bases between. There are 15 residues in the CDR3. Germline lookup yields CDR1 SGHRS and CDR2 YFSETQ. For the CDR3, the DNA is TGCGCCAGCAGTGACGGCGGGAAACCCCAAGAGACCCAGTACTTC. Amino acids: CASSDGGKPQETQYF.

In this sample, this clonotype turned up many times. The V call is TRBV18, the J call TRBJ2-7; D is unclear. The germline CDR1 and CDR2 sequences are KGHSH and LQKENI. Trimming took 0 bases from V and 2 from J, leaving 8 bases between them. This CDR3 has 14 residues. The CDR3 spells CASSPPRPPYEQYF. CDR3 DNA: TGTGCCAGCTCACCACCCAGGCCCCCCTACGAGCAGTACTTC.

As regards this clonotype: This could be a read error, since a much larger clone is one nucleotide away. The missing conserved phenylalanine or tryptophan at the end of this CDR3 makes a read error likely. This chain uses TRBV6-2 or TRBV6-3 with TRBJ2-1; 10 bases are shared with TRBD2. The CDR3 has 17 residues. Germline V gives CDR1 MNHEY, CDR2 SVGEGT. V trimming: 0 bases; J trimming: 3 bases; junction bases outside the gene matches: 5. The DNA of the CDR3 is TGTGCCAGCAGTTACTCAGCCACTAGCGGGATCTACAATGAGCAGTTCTCC. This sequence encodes CASSYSATSGIYNEQFS.

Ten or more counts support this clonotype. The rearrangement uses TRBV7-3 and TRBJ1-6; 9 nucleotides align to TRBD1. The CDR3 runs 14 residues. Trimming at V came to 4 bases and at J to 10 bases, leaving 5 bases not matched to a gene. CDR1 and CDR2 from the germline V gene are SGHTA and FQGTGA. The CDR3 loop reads CASSYGQGRSPLHF. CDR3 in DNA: TGTGCCAGCAGCTACGGACAGGGGCGGTCACCCCTCCACTTT.

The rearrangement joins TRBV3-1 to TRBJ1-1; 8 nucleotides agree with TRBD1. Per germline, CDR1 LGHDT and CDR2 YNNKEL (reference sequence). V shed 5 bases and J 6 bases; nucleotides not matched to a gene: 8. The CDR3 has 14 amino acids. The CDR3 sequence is CASSGWTGLSEAFF. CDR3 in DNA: TGTGCCAGCAGCGGATGGACAGGGCTCTCTGAAGCTTTCTTT.

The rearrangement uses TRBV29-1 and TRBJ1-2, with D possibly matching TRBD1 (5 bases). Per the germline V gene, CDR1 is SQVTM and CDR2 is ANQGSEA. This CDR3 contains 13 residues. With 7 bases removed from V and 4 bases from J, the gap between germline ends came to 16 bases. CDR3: CSDGQPPSYGYTF. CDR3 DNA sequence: TGCAGCGATGGACAACCCCCTAGCTATGGCTACACCTTC.

CDR3 sequence: CASSLAPGLATNEKLFF. DNA for the CDR3: TGTGCCAGCAGCTTAGCACCGGGCCTTGCAACTAATGAAAAACTGTTTTTT. The chain employs TRBV7-9 and TRBJ1-4; D call uncertain. Germline assignment: CDR1 SEHNR and CDR2 FQNEAQ (reference sequence). The CDR3 has 17 residues. Trimming left V 0 bases short and J 0 bases short, with 11 bases between.

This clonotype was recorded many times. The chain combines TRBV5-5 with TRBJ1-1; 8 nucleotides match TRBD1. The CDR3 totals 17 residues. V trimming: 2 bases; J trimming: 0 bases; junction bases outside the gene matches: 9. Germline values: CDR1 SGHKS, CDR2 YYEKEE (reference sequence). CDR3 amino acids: CASSFQGASFLNTEAFF. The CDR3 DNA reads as TGTGCCAGCAGCTTCCAGGGGGCGTCTTTTTTGAACACTGAAGCTTTCTTT.

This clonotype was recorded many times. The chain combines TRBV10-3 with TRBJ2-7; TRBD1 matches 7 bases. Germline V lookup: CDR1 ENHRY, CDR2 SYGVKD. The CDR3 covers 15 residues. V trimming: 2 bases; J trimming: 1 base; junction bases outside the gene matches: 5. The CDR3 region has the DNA TGTGCCATCAGTGAGCAGCCGGGACAGTCCTACGAGCAGTACTTC. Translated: CAISEQPGQSYEQYF.

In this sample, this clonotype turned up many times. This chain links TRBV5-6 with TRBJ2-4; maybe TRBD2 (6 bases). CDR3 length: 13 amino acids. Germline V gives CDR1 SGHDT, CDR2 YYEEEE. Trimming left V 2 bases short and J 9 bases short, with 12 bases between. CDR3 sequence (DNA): TGTGCCAGCAGCTTAGGGGACTTGGCCATTCAGTACTTC. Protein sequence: CASSLGDLAIQYF.

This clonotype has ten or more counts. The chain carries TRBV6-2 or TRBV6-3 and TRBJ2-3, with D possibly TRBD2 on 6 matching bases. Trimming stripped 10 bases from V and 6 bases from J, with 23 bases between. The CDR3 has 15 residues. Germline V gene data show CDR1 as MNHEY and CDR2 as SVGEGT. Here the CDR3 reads CAINEEGLIPDTQYF. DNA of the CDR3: TGTGCCATAAACGAAGAGGGACTCATCCCCGATACGCAGTATTTT.

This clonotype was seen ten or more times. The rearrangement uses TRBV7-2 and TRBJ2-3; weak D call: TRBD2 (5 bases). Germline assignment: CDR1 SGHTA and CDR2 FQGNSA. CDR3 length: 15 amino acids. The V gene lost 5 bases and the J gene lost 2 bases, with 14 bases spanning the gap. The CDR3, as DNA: TGTGCCAGCAGCCCTGCGGGCGGCCCCACAGATACGCAGTATTTT. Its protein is CASSPAGGPTDTQYF.

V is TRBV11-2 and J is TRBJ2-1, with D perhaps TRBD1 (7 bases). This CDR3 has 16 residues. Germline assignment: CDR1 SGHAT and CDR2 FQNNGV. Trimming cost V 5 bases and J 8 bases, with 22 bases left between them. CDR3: CASSDRRRGQLDEQFF. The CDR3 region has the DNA TGTGCCAGCAGCGACCGGCGGAGGGGGCAATTGGATGAGCAGTTCTTC.

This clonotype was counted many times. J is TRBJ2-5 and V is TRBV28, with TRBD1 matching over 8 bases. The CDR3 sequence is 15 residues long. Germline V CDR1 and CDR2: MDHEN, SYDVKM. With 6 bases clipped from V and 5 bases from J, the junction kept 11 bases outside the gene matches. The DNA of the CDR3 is TGTGCCAGCAGCCGGACAGGGTTCGGGTTCGAGACCCAGTACTTC. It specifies CASSRTGFGFETQYF.